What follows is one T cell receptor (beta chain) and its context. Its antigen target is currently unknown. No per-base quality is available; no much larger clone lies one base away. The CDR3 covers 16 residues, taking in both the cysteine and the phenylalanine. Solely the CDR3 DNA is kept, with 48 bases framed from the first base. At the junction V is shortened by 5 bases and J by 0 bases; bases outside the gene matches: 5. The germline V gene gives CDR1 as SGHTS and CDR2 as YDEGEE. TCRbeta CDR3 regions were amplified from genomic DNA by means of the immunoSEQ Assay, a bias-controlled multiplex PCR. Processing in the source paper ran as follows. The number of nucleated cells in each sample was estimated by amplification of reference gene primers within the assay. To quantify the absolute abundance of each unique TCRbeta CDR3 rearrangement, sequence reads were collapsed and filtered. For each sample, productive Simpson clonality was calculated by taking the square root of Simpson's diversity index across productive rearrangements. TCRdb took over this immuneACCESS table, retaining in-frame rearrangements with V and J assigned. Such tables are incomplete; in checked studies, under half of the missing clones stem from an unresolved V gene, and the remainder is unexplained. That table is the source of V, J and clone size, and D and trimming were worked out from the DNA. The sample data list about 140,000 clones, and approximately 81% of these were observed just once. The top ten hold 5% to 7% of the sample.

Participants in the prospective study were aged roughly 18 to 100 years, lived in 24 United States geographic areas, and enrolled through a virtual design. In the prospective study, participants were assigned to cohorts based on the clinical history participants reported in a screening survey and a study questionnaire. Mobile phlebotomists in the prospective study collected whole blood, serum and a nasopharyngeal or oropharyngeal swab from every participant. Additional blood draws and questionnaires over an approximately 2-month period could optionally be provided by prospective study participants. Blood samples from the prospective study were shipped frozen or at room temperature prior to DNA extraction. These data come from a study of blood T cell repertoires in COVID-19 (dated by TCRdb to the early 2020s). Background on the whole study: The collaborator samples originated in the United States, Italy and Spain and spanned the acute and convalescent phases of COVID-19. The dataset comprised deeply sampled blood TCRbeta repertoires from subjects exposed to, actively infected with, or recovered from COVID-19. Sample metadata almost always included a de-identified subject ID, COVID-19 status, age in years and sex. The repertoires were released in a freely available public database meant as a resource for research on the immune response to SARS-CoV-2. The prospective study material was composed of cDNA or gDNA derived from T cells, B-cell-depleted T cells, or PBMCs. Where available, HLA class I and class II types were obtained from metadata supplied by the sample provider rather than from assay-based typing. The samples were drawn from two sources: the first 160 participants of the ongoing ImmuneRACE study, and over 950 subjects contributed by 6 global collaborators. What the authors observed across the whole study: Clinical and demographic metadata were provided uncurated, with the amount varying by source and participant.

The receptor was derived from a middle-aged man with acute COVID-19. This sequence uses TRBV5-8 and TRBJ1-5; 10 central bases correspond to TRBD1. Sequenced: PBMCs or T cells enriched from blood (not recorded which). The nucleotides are TGTGCCAGCAGTTTGCGGACAGGGGGTAGCAATCAGCCCCAGCATTTT. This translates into CASSLRTGGSNQPQHF.